This T cell receptor (beta chain) emerged from a study of blood T cell repertoires in COVID-19. Data came from immunoSEQ multiplex PCR; TCRdb stores just in-frame clones and leaves some out. The sample has roughly 100,000 clones; 69% are singletons. Sequenced: peripheral blood. The receptor comes from a man older than 75 with acute or convalescent COVID-19.

CDR3 protein: CASGRDSTDTQYF. The CDR3 DNA reads TGTGCCAGCGGGCGGGACAGCACAGATACGCAGTATTTT. The rearrangement links TRBV25-1 to TRBJ2-3, with a weak D call TRBD2 (6 bases). The V end was cut by 8 bases, the J end by 0 bases, with 9 bases between. Looked up from germline, CDR1 is MGHDK and CDR2 is SYGVNS. The CDR3 consists of 13 residues.